The next 10 T cell receptor beta chains were all read from a single sample in a study of cytomegalovirus exposure and HLA in healthy donors. Primers included in the PCR were 60 Vbeta and 13 Jbeta primers. TCRdb's table, derived via immunoSEQ multiplex PCR, lists solely in-frame clones and lacks some. The sample has just under 95,000 clones, 77% seen once. The material sequenced was PBMCs. These receptors came from a man aged 50-60 years in good health and CMV-seropositive.

This clone was observed a single time. The chain couples TRBV5-3 to TRBJ1-5; D unclear. TRBV5-3 has ORF status, its function being uncertain. CDR3 size: 13 residues. V shed 4 bases and J shed 2 bases, with 7 bases lying between them. The CDR3 spells CARSARGNQPQHF. The CDR3 coding sequence is TGTGCCAGAAGCGCTCGGGGCAATCAGCCCCAGCATTTT.

The genes are TRBV6-1 and TRBJ2-3; TRBD2 agrees at 11 bases. Germline V lookup: CDR1 MNHNS, CDR2 SASEGT. The ends lost 3 bases at V and 0 bases at J; junction bases unmatched: 11. CDR3 length equals 19 residues. The CDR3 is CASSDPLAGGPNSTDTQYF. CDR3 sequence (DNA): TGTGCCAGCAGTGACCCGCTAGCGGGGGGCCCTAACAGCACAGATACGCAGTATTTT.

This rearrangement joins TRBV11-1 to TRBJ1-6; no reliable D call. The germline V gene encodes CDR1 SGHAT and CDR2 FQDESV (reference sequence). The V end was cut by 1 base, the J end by 3 bases, with 7 bases between. CDR3 size: 15 residues. The CDR3 nucleotides are TGTGCCAGCAGCTTAGTCGAGGACTATAATTCACCCCTCCACTTT. It specifies CASSLVEDYNSPLHF.

This chain uses TRBV12-5 with TRBJ1-1; TRBD1 might be the D (6 bases). Trimming took 5 bases from V and 5 from J, leaving 15 bases between them. Germline-derived CDR1 and CDR2 are LGHNT and FRNRAP. This CDR3 is built from 14 residues. This CDR3 reads CASGPGAGATEAFF. The CDR3 nucleotides read TGTGCTAGTGGTCCAGGGGCTGGGGCTACTGAAGCTTTCTTT. Variable domain in full (rest from reference TRBV12-5 and TRBJ1-1): DARVTQTPRHKVTEMGQEVTMRCQPILGHNTVFWYRQTMMQGLELLAYFRNRAPLDDSGMPKDRFSAEMPDATLATLKIQPSEPRDSAVYFCASGPGAGATEAFFGQGTRLTVV.

CDR3 nucleotide sequence: TGTGCCAGCTCACCCCAAACAGACCAAGAGACCCAGTACTTC. This gives the protein CASSPQTDQETQYF. The gene calls are TRBV18 and TRBJ2-5, with unresolved D. With 3 bases removed from V and 0 bases from J, the gap between germline ends came to 8 bases. This CDR3 is 14 amino acids long. The germline V gene encodes CDR1 KGHSH and CDR2 LQKENI.

The chain recombines TRBV15 with TRBJ1-6; a weak D match, TRBD1 (5 bases). Trimming took 0 bases from V and 14 from J, leaving 14 bases between them. This CDR3 region has 14 residues. The germline V gene has CDR1 LNHNV and CDR2 YYDKDF (reference sequence). CDR3 region: CATSRDRLLGALHF. The CDR3 nucleotides read TGTGCCACCAGCAGAGATCGCCTTTTAGGGGCCCTCCACTTT.

The chain employs TRBV9 and TRBJ2-3; a possible D gene is TRBD2 (7 bases). Trimming stripped 2 bases from V and 10 bases from J, with 20 bases between. The CDR3 runs 15 residues. Looked up from germline, CDR1 is SGDLS and CDR2 is YYNGEE. In DNA, the CDR3 is TGTGCCAGCAGCGTTGGTGGGGGGGCCTCCAGAGCGCAGTATTTT. It yields the protein CASSVGGGASRAQYF.

This clone was found a few times. Other DNA sequences from this sample encode an identical CDR3 as well. The genes are TRBV28 and TRBJ1-2; D is unresolved. The V and J ends lost 3 bases and 2 bases respectively, with 7 bases between them. Germline V CDR1 and CDR2: MDHEN, SYDVKM. The CDR3 is made up of 13 amino acids. The CDR3 here is CASSFGQNYGYTF. The CDR3 DNA reads TGTGCCAGCAGTTTTGGGCAAAACTATGGCTACACCTTC.

The chain is built from TRBV15 and TRBJ1-4; TRBD1 agrees at 8 bases. This CDR3 contains 15 residues. Germline values: CDR1 LNHNV, CDR2 YYDKDF (reference sequence). V lost 0 bases and J lost 8; bases outside the gene matches: 5. The DNA of the CDR3 is TGTGCCACCAGCAGAGAGACACAGGGGGGGGAAAAACTGTTTTTT. This gives the protein CATSRETQGGEKLFF.

The chain employs TRBV19 and TRBJ1-5, with D maybe TRBD1 (5 bases). The CDR3 has 15 amino acids. Germline V gene sequence: CDR1 LNHDA, CDR2 SQIVND (reference sequence). Trimming stripped 5 bases from V and 0 bases from J, with 11 bases between. The chain's CDR3 is CASSSQAYSNQPQHF. CDR3 bases: TGTGCCAGTAGTTCACAGGCCTATAGCAATCAGCCCCAGCATTTT.